The T cell receptor beta chain under discussion was sequenced for a study of T cell repertoires in cytomegalovirus infection. Study-level background: Recently identified HLA-C-restricted and well-studied HLA-B-restricted CMV epitopes were used. An indication of both CMV infection and matching HLA type came from public TCR beta signatures.

TCRdb reprocessed the reads with MiXCR, giving one entry per CDR3 protein. Of approximately 730,000 distinct CDR3 sequences listed, roughly 30% are singletons. This clonotype showed up many times. The target antigen is unknown. Notes on the study in general: It was HLA-C-restricted CMV-specific TCR beta clonotypes that dominated the response ex vivo. Based on cumulative public TCR beta family frequency, carriers of CMV plus the relevant HLA were identified.

Germline V gene lookup returns CDR1 SGHTA and CDR2 FQGNSA. The CDR3 consists of 14 residues. Trimming removed 1 base at V and 4 bases at J, with 5 bases between. Sequenced material: cultured PBMCs, taken from culture after CMV antigen stimulation. The TCR was taken from a human donor in good health (CMV status not recorded). Some clones in this sample may be carry-over from other donors' samples. The rearrangement joins TRBV7-2 to TRBJ2-6; D unresolved. CDR3 loop: CASSLEGGANVLTF. The DNA of the CDR3 is TGTGCCAGCAGCTTAGAGGGCGGGGCCAACGTCCTGACTTTC.